The rows below give T cell receptor beta chains drawn from one sample of a study of patients and donors after allogeneic stem cell transplantation. TCRdb passed the RT-PCR reads through MiXCR, listing each CDR3 protein once. The sample shows hundreds of thousands of distinct CDR3 sequences, approximately 16% of them seen only once. The source material was blood, either unsorted or a sorted T cell fraction (not recorded which). Receptors were obtained from a human donor who was either an allogeneic HSCT recipient or a stem cell or donor lymphocyte infusion donor (not recorded which). It is not recorded whose cells these are; they may come from a transplant donor. Both conserved end residues are part of each CDR3. Expanded clones get a size class; other rows say once, few or many, or leave the size out.

clone_size v_call cdr3_aa
few TRBV10-3 CAMTLEGNTEAFF
many TRBV12-3/TRBV12-4 CASSVRRYNEQFF
few TRBV12-3/TRBV12-4 CASSLRGQGTGELFF
few TRBV9 CASSVGGLGNYGYTF
- TRBV5-1 CASSLGWASSAAKNIQYF
few TRBV12-3/TRBV12-4 CASSLRVTGELFF
- TRBV4-1 CASSQRDRGGSPLHF
- TRBV5-5 CASSLEGGGAKNIQYF
- TRBV4-2 CASSQGISGAKGTQYF
- TRBV21-1 CASSKAPGQVWNEKLFF
- TRBV6-1 CASSLSRGADTQYF
few TRBV5-4 CASSLDSQGAGTEAFF
once TRBV6-2/TRBV6-3 CASSRTGGVGEAFF
few TRBV7-2 CASSLGGGPSTDTQYF
few TRBV7-9 CASTSGRTNEQFF
- TRBV28 CAITGPILNTEAFF
- TRBV4-3 CASSPSGGDYEQYF
few TRBV18 CASSPDRTSNHGYTF
- TRBV5-1 CASSLSPGLASDEQFF
few TRBV5-1 CASSSHLPGMNTEAFF
few TRBV25-1 CASSGVGGNTEAFF
- TRBV4-1 CASSARDSYNEQFF
few TRBV12-3/TRBV12-4 CASSLRQGLGNTIYF
- TRBV24-1 CATSEGQAGTDTQYF
few TRBV29-1 CSVAKNEKLFF